Listed here are 13 T cell receptor beta chains from one sample, sequenced in a study of blood T cell repertoires in COVID-19. The protocol was immunoSEQ multiplex PCR, while the TCRdb copy is restricted to in-frame clones and leaves out a portion. Of 140,000 to 150,000 clones listed, more than 70% were seen once; the top ten hold 10% to 15%. What was sequenced was peripheral blood. These receptors all stem from a man in his sixties with active or convalescent COVID-19.

The gene calls are TRBV28 and TRBJ2-7; 8 bases are shared with TRBD1. The CDR3 is 15 residues long. V lost 3 bases and J lost 5; bases outside the gene matches: 9. CDR1 and CDR2 (germline): MDHEN, SYDVKM. CDR3 coding DNA: TGTGCCAGCAGTTTCAGGGGGCGCGGTAACAACGAGCAGTACTTC. It yields the protein CASSFRGRGNNEQYF.

The J gene is TRBJ2-5, the V gene TRBV12-3 or TRBV12-4; D possibly corresponds to TRBD1 (6 bases). V lost 6 bases and J lost 7, with 15 bases in between. The CDR3 has 13 residues. The CDR3 DNA follows: TGTGCCAGCAGCCTCCAGGGGCGTGGGACCCAGTACTTC. Its translation: CASSLQGRGTQYF.

This chain links TRBV7-9 with TRBJ2-5; 8 bases match TRBD1. The V segment lost 7 bases and the J segment 4 bases; nucleotides outside the gene matches: 11. CDR1 SEHNR and CDR2 FQNEAQ come from the germline V gene (reference sequence). The CDR3 spans 15 residues. This chain's CDR3 is CASNPGRGQGETQYF. As DNA, the CDR3 is TGTGCCAGCAACCCGGGCAGGGGGCAGGGAGAGACCCAGTACTTC. Complete variable domain (other parts from reference TRBV7-9 and TRBJ2-5): DTGVSQNPRHKITKRGQNVTFRCDPISEHNRLYWYRQTLGQGPEFLTYFQNEAQLEKSRLLSDRFSAERPKGSFSTLEIQRTEQGDSAMYLCASNPGRGQGETQYFGPGTRLLVL.

The CDR3 here is CASSLEGGVSYEQYF. DNA for the CDR3: TGTGCCAGCAGCTTAGAAGGGGGCGTCTCCTACGAGCAGTACTTC. The chain is built from TRBV7-2 and TRBJ2-7; 7 bases line up with TRBD1. V gave up 1 base and J gave up 0 bases; unmatched junction bases: 3. The CDR3 covers 15 residues. Germline lookup yields CDR1 SGHTA and CDR2 FQGNSA.

This sequence joins TRBV7-2 and TRBJ2-3; D is possibly TRBD2 (6 bases). The V and J ends lost 3 bases and 2 bases respectively, with 12 bases between them. Germline CDR1 reads SGHTA; CDR2 reads FQGNSA. CDR3 size: 15 residues. In DNA form, the CDR3 reads TGTGCCAGCAGCTTCAGCGGGTTGGTCACAGATACGCAGTATTTT. Residues: CASSFSGLVTDTQYF.

The chain carries TRBV6-5 and TRBJ1-2; the D gene is possibly TRBD1 (6 bases). Looked up from germline, CDR1 is MNHEY and CDR2 is SVGAGI. This CDR3 is 14 amino acids long. V was trimmed by 6 bases and J by 3 bases, leaving 14 bases between them. The CDR3 nucleotides read TGTGCCAGCAGCCTCCTAGGGGGAGACTATGGCTACACCTTC. This codes for CASSLLGGDYGYTF.

This clone has a handful of counts. The gene calls are TRBV14 and TRBJ2-3; possible D gene TRBD1, 6 bases. The length of the CDR3 is 15 residues. Germline V CDR1 and CDR2: SGHDN, FVKESK. The V end lost 3 bases, the J end lost 1 base, and 11 bases lay between the germline ends. The CDR3: CASSHQGLGTDTQYF. CDR3 bases: TGTGCCAGCAGCCACCAGGGGCTCGGCACAGATACGCAGTATTTT.

The chain carries TRBV15 and TRBJ2-2; 11 bases agree with TRBD2. Germline CDR1 LNHNV, CDR2 YYDKDF (reference sequence). There are 16 residues in the CDR3. J was trimmed by 1 base and V by 8 bases; bases with no gene match: 6. The CDR3 DNA sequence: TGTGCCACCGGGGACCTAGCGGGAGGGAACACCGGGGAGCTGTTTTTT. Translated, it gives CATGDLAGGNTGELFF.

CDR3 sequence (DNA): TGTGCCAGCAGCTTGCAGGCATCCGGAAAACTGTTTTTT. It is translated as CASSLQASGKLFF. This chain links TRBV14 with TRBJ1-4; no definite D call. Germline V lookup: CDR1 SGHDN, CDR2 FVKESK. V lost 5 bases and J 10 bases, leaving 14 bases between the germline ends. This CDR3 has 13 residues.

A single count supports this clone. CDR3: CASSYGGRGYTGELFF. CDR3 in DNA: TGTGCCAGCAGTTACGGGGGGAGGGGCTACACCGGGGAGCTGTTTTTT. This chain connects TRBV6-5 to TRBJ2-2; 7 positions agree with TRBD2. With 2 bases clipped from V and 3 bases from J, the junction kept 6 bases outside the gene matches. Germline V gene data show CDR1 as MNHEY and CDR2 as SVGAGI. The CDR3 is made up of 16 amino acids.

CDR3 protein: CASSLAGGSNQPQHF. The CDR3 bases are TGTGCCAGCAGTTTGGCCGGGGGATCAAATCAGCCCCAGCATTTT. This chain joins TRBV28 and TRBJ1-5, with D possibly TRBD1 on 5 matching bases. V gave up 3 bases and J gave up 4 bases, with 13 bases separating them. CDR3 length: 15 amino acids. Germline CDR1 and CDR2: MDHEN and SYDVKM.

The chain is built from TRBV4-1 and TRBJ1-5; D is unclear. The V end was cut by 1 base, the J end by 1 base, with 8 bases between. Per germline, CDR1 MGHRA and CDR2 YSYEKL. The CDR3 totals 15 residues. The CDR3 DNA sequence: TGCGCCAGCAGCCAAGTCTGGCGGAGCAATCAGCCCCAGCATTTT. Translation: CASSQVWRSNQPQHF.

This chain links TRBV19 with TRBJ2-1, with 7 bases matching TRBD2. The CDR3 is 15 residues long. Per germline, CDR1 LNHDA and CDR2 SQIVND (reference sequence). V shed 5 bases and J 3 bases; nucleotides not matched to a gene: 7. This CDR3 is CASSPLAGDYNEQFF. CDR3 coding DNA: TGTGCCAGTAGTCCCCTGGCGGGAGACTACAATGAGCAGTTCTTC.